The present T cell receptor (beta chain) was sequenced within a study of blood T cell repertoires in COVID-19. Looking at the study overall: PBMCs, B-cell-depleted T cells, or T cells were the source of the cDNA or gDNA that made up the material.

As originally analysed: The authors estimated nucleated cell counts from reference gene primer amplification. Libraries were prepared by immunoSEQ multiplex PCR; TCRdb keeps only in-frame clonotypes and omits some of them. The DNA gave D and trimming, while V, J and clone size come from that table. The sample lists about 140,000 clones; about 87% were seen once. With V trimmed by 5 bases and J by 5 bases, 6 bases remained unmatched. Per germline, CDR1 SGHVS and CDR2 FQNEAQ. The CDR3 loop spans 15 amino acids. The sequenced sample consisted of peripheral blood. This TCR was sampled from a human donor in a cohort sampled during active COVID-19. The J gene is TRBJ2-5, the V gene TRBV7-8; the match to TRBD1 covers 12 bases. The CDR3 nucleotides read TGTGCCAGCAGCCCGGGACAGGGGGCGCCCGAGACCCAGTACTTC. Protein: CASSPGQGAPETQYF.